The text below deals with one TCR beta chain. The data were taken from a study of T cell repertoires in ileal Crohn's disease. Germline values: CDR1 SEHNR, CDR2 FQNEAQ (reference sequence). The CDR3 extends over 15 amino acids. V was pared by 5 bases and J by 6 bases, with 6 bases of the junction left unmatched. Sample time point: neoterminal ileum biopsy at postoperative endoscopy, about 6 months after surgery. Clones were read by immunoSEQ multiplex PCR, and TCRdb kept only the in-frame ones, dropping some. This table holds 2,500 to 3,500 clones, 75% to 90% found once. The sequencing input was ileal tissue. The clonotype comes from an adult with Crohn's disease. This chain connects TRBV7-9 to TRBJ2-7; 14 bases map to TRBD2. The CDR3 protein is CASSRSGTSGGEQYF. In DNA form, the CDR3 reads TGTGCCAGCAGCCGAAGCGGGACTAGCGGGGGCGAGCAGTACTTC.